Following are 29 T cell receptor beta chains from one sample sequenced in a study of T cells in Graves' hyperthyroidism and ophthalmopathy. Researchers amplified the TCR beta CDR3 regions from RNA transcripts. The HTBI primer set was used in a first-round RT-PCR of the TCR CDR3. Via MiXCR, TCRdb re-called the multiplex PCR reads, giving one row per CDR3 protein. The table lists 360,000 or so distinct CDR3 sequences, under 20% of them singletons, with about 3.7% in the top ten. The sample comprised blood. These receptors came from a woman aged 18-29 years with Graves' hyperthyroidism.

This clonotype was counted many times. This CDR3 reads CASSYLGGEGYTF. For the CDR3, the DNA is TGTGCCAGCAGTTACCTTGGCGGGGAGGGCTACACCTTC. The chain uses TRBV6-2 or TRBV6-3 and TRBJ1-2; D not resolved. Per the germline V gene, CDR1 is MNHEY and CDR2 is SVGEGT. The CDR3 is made up of 13 amino acids. V lost 2 bases and J lost 8, with 12 bases in between.

This clonotype was picked up many times. V and J are TRBV30 and TRBJ1-5; D is uncertain. CDR3 length: 14 residues. Germline CDR1 is GTSNPN and CDR2 is SVGIG (reference sequence). The V and J ends lost 6 bases and 0 bases respectively, with 12 bases between them. The CDR3 is CACSKAYSNQPQHF. The CDR3 DNA reads as TGTGCCTGCTCTAAAGCTTATAGCAATCAGCCCCAGCATTTT. The variable domain in full, completed from reference TRBV30 and TRBJ1-5, reads SQTIHQWPATLVQPVGSPLSLECTVEGTSNPNLYWYRQAAGRGLQLLFYSVGIGQISSEVPQNLSASRPQDRQFILSSKKLLLSDSGFYLCACSKAYSNQPQHFGDGTRLSIL.

The rearrangement joins TRBV6-2 or TRBV6-3 to TRBJ1-1; D is possibly TRBD1 (5 bases). The V end lost 8 bases, the J end lost 1 base, and 11 bases lay between the germline ends. The germline CDR1 and CDR2 sequences are MNHEY and SVGEGT. The CDR3 is 13 amino acids. CDR3 region: CASAIGGNTEAFF. The CDR3 coding sequence is TGTGCCAGCGCGATTGGGGGGAACACTGAAGCTTTCTTT.

At least ten counts were recorded for this clonotype. This chain connects TRBV10-1 to TRBJ2-5, with 9 bases lining up with TRBD2. Germline V gene sequence: CDR1 WNHNN, CDR2 SYGVQD (reference sequence). This CDR3 contains 14 residues. Trimming cost V 9 bases and J 2 bases; bases outside gene matches: 7. In nucleotides, the CDR3 is TGCGCCAGTTCTAGCGGGGTAGATCAAGAGACCCAGTACTTC. Encoded protein: CASSSGVDQETQYF.

This clonotype was detected ten times or more. The chain links TRBV5-6 to TRBJ2-5; D gene uncertain. Trimming shortened V by 2 bases and J by 2 bases, and 16 bases separated the two germline ends. The CDR3 is 16 residues long. CDR1 and CDR2 (germline): SGHDT, YYEEEE. CDR3 amino acids: CASSLRGRTPQETQYF. CDR3 sequence (DNA): TGTGCCAGCAGCTTAAGAGGCCGGACCCCACAAGAGACCCAGTACTTC.

This clonotype was recorded at least ten times. The chain recombines TRBV30 with TRBJ2-5, with D perhaps matching TRBD1 or TRBD2 (5 bases each). V gave up 0 bases and J gave up 5 bases, with 10 bases separating them. This CDR3 spans 13 amino acids. The germline gives CDR1 GTSNPN, CDR2 SVGIG (reference sequence). The DNA for the CDR3 is TGTGCCTGGAGTGTGGGACCGCGGGAGACCCAGTACTTC. This gives the protein CAWSVGPRETQYF.

Ten or more counts support this clonotype. The chain joins TRBV20-1 to TRBJ1-2; TRBD1 aligns across 7 bases. Germline-derived CDR1 and CDR2 are DFQATT and SNEGSKA (reference sequence). The V segment lost 0 bases and the J segment 2 bases; nucleotides outside the gene matches: 12. The CDR3 loop spans 17 amino acids. The CDR3 coding sequence is TGCAGTGCTAGAGATCCTAACGTAGGGGGCTGGAACTATGGCTACACCTTC. Protein sequence: CSARDPNVGGWNYGYTF.

This clonotype was recorded at least ten times. The V and J genes are TRBV11-2 and TRBJ1-1; tentative D call: TRBD1 (6 bases). The CDR3 has 14 amino acids. Germline lookup yields CDR1 SGHAT and CDR2 FQNNGV. Trimming shortened V by 5 bases and J by 1 base, and 11 bases separated the two germline ends. The DNA of the CDR3 is TGTGCCAGCAGCCCGTGGGGGGCGAACACTGAAGCTTTCTTT. Translated: CASSPWGANTEAFF. Full variable domain (missing parts from reference TRBV11-2 and TRBJ1-1): EAGVAQSPRYKIIEKRQSVAFWCNPISGHATLYWYQQILGQGPKLLIQFQNNGVVDDSQLPKDRFSAERLKGVDSTLKIQPAKLEDSAVYLCASSPWGANTEAFFGQGTRLTVV.

In this sample, this clonotype turned up many times. The chain joins TRBV6-4 to TRBJ2-7; tentative D call: TRBD2 (7 bases). Germline CDR1 reads MRHNA; CDR2 reads SNTAGT. Trimming removed 3 bases at V and 4 bases at J, with 16 bases between. The CDR3 has 15 amino acids. The CDR3 region is CASSEGGGEMYEQYF. The CDR3 nucleotides read TGTGCCAGCAGTGAAGGGGGAGGGGAAATGTACGAGCAGTACTTC.

This clonotype was observed at least ten times. The chain is built from TRBV2 and TRBJ2-7; D ambiguous. Looked up from germline, CDR1 is SNHLY and CDR2 is FYNNEI. The CDR3 covers 15 residues. Trimming left V 2 bases short and J 5 bases short, with 16 bases between. CDR3 nucleotides: TGTGCCAGCAGTGAACAGAGTCTTTCTTTGAACGAGCAGTACTTC. Translating gives CASSEQSLSLNEQYF. Supplemented by reference TRBV2 and TRBJ2-7, the full variable domain reads EPEVTQTPSHQVTQMGQEVILRCVPISNHLYFYWYRQILGQKVEFLVSFYNNEISEKSEIFDDQFSVERPDGSNFTLKIRSTKLEDSAMYFCASSEQSLSLNEQYFGPGTRLTVT.

Ten or more counts support this clonotype. This chain joins TRBV6-2 or TRBV6-3 and TRBJ1-1, with D perhaps matching TRBD1 (6 bases). Between the trimmed V and J ends, which lost 6 bases and 5 bases, there was a span of 25 bases. Germline assignment: CDR1 MNHEY and CDR2 SVGEGT. This CDR3 is 17 amino acids long. DNA of the CDR3: TGTGCCAGCAGCCCACTCGGGGGGCAGGGGAGAAAAACTGAAGCTTTCTTT. This gives the protein CASSPLGGQGRKTEAFF.

V usage is TRBV6-1 and J usage is TRBJ1-5; D is perhaps TRBD1 (6 bases). Trimming took off 10 bases at V and 11 bases at J, with 15 bases between the two ends. The CDR3 runs to 11 residues. Per germline, CDR1 MNHNS and CDR2 SASEGT. This CDR3 reads CATAQGGAQHF. The CDR3 nucleotides read TGTGCCACTGCACAGGGAGGGGCCCAGCATTTT.

The V and J genes are TRBV6-1 and TRBJ1-6; a possible D gene is TRBD1 (5 bases). V dropped 6 bases and J dropped 3 bases, with 15 bases sitting between them. Looked up from germline, CDR1 is MNHNS and CDR2 is SASEGT. This CDR3 region has 16 residues. The CDR3 is CASSDSQTRYNSPLHF. The CDR3 bases are TGTGCCAGCAGCGACAGCCAGACACGCTATAATTCACCCCTCCACTTT.

The sample holds many counts of this clonotype. The CDR3 DNA follows: TGCAGTGCTAGCTTGACGGACCTCTATGGCTACACCTTC. It codes for CSASLTDLYGYTF. The rearrangement joins TRBV20-1 to TRBJ1-2; no definite D call. Germline loops: CDR1 DFQATT, CDR2 SNEGSKA (reference sequence). V lost 3 bases and J 4 bases, leaving 12 bases between the germline ends. CDR3 length: 13 residues.

This clonotype came up many times. This rearrangement joins TRBV24-1 to TRBJ2-2; D is possibly TRBD1 (5 bases). Between the trimmed V and J ends, which lost 6 bases and 0 bases, there was a span of 7 bases. Germline V gives CDR1 KGHDR, CDR2 SFDVKD. The CDR3 extends over 14 amino acids. The CDR3 reads CATSWTPNTGELFF. For the CDR3, the DNA is TGTGCCACCAGTTGGACACCGAACACCGGGGAGCTGTTTTTT.

This clonotype was seen repeatedly, ten times or more. The chain is built from TRBV20-1 and TRBJ2-2; 11 positions match TRBD1. The V and J ends lost 5 bases and 7 bases, in that order; junction bases with no gene match: 9. The CDR3 loop spans 15 amino acids. Germline CDR1 reads DFQATT; CDR2 reads SNEGSKA (reference sequence). CDR3: CSASRTGGLVGELFF. In DNA, the CDR3 is TGCAGTGCTTCCAGGACAGGGGGCTTAGTCGGGGAGCTGTTTTTT.

This clonotype has a count of ten or more. The chain has TRBV2 and TRBJ2-2, with D perhaps matching TRBD1 or TRBD2 (5 bases each). The CDR3 consists of 14 residues. CDR1 SNHLY and CDR2 FYNNEI come from the germline V gene. V lost 8 bases, J lost 5 bases, and 15 bases lay in between. The CDR3 nucleotides are TGTGCCAGCCTGGGGACCGAGACAACCGGGGAGCTGTTTTTT. It yields the protein CASLGTETTGELFF.

At least ten counts were recorded for this clonotype. The V and J genes are TRBV6-5 and TRBJ2-3; 7 nucleotides agree with TRBD2. V gave up 8 bases and J gave up 0 bases; unmatched junction bases: 2. Germline values: CDR1 MNHEY, CDR2 SVGAGI. This CDR3 comprises 13 residues. The CDR3: CASVSGSTDTQYF. As DNA, the CDR3 is TGTGCCAGCGTTAGCGGGAGCACAGATACGCAGTATTTT.

The table lists this clonotype with many counts. V is TRBV28 and J is TRBJ2-4; either TRBD1 or TRBD2 may fit D (5 bases each). The CDR3 sequence is 15 residues long. The V gene's germline CDR1 is MDHEN and CDR2 SYDVKM. V was trimmed by 7 bases and J by 11 bases, leaving 24 bases between them. CDR3 loop: CASIPGARDRGLQYF. The CDR3 bases are TGTGCCAGCATCCCGGGTGCAAGAGACCGGGGCCTTCAGTACTTC.

This clonotype was found many times. In DNA, the CDR3 is TGTGCCTGGAGTAGGCTAGCGGAGACCCAGTACTTC. Amino acid sequence: CAWSRLAETQYF. The rearrangement uses TRBV30 and TRBJ2-5; weak D call: TRBD2 (6 bases). Germline lookup yields CDR1 GTSNPN and CDR2 SVGIG (reference sequence). This CDR3 is 12 amino acids long. The V gene lost 2 bases and the J gene lost 5 bases, with 9 bases spanning the gap.

A remark on this clonotype: A much larger clonotype is one base distant, so this may be a read error. The chain has TRBV18 and TRBJ2-5; unclear D gene. Deletions cut 3 bases from V and 5 bases from J, with 10 bases between. Germline V gene sequence: CDR1 KGHSH, CDR2 LQKENI. This CDR3 spans 13 amino acids. CDR3 DNA: TGTGCCAGCTCACCGTCTCGCAGGGAGACCCAGTACTTC. Translation gives CASSPSRRETQYF.

The table lists this clonotype with many counts. The rearrangement joins TRBV6-5 to TRBJ2-5; perhaps TRBD1 as D (5 bases). V was cut by 4 bases and J by 4 bases, with 13 bases left in between. Germline lookup yields CDR1 MNHEY and CDR2 SVGAGI. This CDR3 spans 14 amino acids. The CDR3 DNA reads TGTGCCAGCAGTTCCAGGGTGTCGGGAGAGACCCAGTACTTC. Its translation: CASSSRVSGETQYF.

Concerning this clonotype: A much larger clone is a single base away; this may be a read error. The chain joins TRBV9 to TRBJ1-3; D is ambiguous. The CDR3 consists of 14 residues. Deletions cut 5 bases from V and 3 bases from J, with 12 bases between. Germline V gene data show CDR1 as SGDLS and CDR2 as YYNGEE. The CDR3 region has the DNA TGTGCCAGCAGAGCGATAGGGAGTGGAAACACCATATATTTT. This translates into CASRAIGSGNTIYF. Filled out from reference TRBV9 and TRBJ1-3, the complete variable domain reads DSGVTQTPKHLITATGQRVTLRCSPRSGDLSVYWYQQSLDQGLQFLIQYYNGEERAKGNILERFSAQQFPDLHSELNLSSLELGDSALYFCASRAIGSGNTIYFGEGSWLTVV.

This clonotype was counted at least ten times. The genes are TRBV15 and TRBJ2-5; weak D call: TRBD2 (7 bases). The CDR3 is 16 amino acids. CDR1 is LNHNV and CDR2 is YYDKDF in the germline V gene (reference sequence). Deletions cut 0 bases from V and 3 bases from J, with 14 bases between. CDR3 sequence (DNA): TGTGCCACCAGCAGAGATGGCGGGGGCCTAAAAGAGACCCAGTACTTC. Its protein product is CATSRDGGGLKETQYF. The full variable domain, its missing parts supplied by reference TRBV15 and TRBJ2-5, is DAMVIQNPRYQVTQFGKPVTLSCSQTLNHNVMYWYQQKSSQAPKLLFHYYDKDFNNEADTPDNFQSRRPNTSFCFLDIRSPGLGDTAMYLCATSRDGGGLKETQYFGPGTRLLVL.

The table lists this clonotype with many counts. This chain connects TRBV7-6 to TRBJ1-3; D not certain. Deletions cut 6 bases from V and 3 bases from J, with 3 bases between. Germline V CDR1 and CDR2: SGHVS, FNYEAQ. The CDR3 is 11 amino acids. CDR3 nucleotides: TGTGCCAGCAGATATGGAAACACCATATATTTT. The encoded protein is CASRYGNTIYF.

This clonotype was recorded at least ten times. The chain joins TRBV6-1 to TRBJ1-5; D call uncertain. CDR1 and CDR2 from the germline V gene are MNHNS and SASEGT. This CDR3 comprises 16 residues. Deletions cut 5 bases from V and 2 bases from J, with 16 bases between. The CDR3 region has the DNA TGTGCCAGCAGTCTCCTGACAAGAAGCGGCAATCAGCCCCAGCATTTT. Translating it yields CASSLLTRSGNQPQHF.

CDR3 region: CASSYKHVDGYTF. Here the CDR3 DNA reads TGTGCCAGCAGTTACAAGCACGTCGATGGCTACACCTTC. The chain combines TRBV6-5 with TRBJ1-2, with D hard to call. Deletions cut 2 bases from V and 6 bases from J, with 10 bases between. The CDR3 totals 13 residues. Germline CDR1 is MNHEY and CDR2 is SVGAGI.

This clonotype has at least ten counts. This chain joins TRBV20-1 and TRBJ1-2; TRBD1 matches 7 bases. Looked up from germline, CDR1 is DFQATT and CDR2 is SNEGSKA (reference sequence). The CDR3 spans 14 residues. The V gene end was trimmed by 6 bases and the J gene end by 5 bases; junction bases not matched to a gene: 12. Written as DNA, the CDR3 is TGCAGTGCACACAAAACCGGGACAGCTTATGGCTACACCTTC. Translation: CSAHKTGTAYGYTF.

In DNA, the CDR3 is TGTGCCAGCACCCGAAGGTTCCGCGGGGGGGCCACCGGGGAGCTGTTTTTT. Translated: CASTRRFRGGATGELFF. This chain connects TRBV4-2 to TRBJ2-2; 9 positions agree with TRBD2. CDR1 is LGHNA and CDR2 is YNFKEQ in the germline V gene. After removal of 7 bases from V and 4 bases from J, the junction contained 13 bases not matched to a gene. This CDR3 has 17 residues.